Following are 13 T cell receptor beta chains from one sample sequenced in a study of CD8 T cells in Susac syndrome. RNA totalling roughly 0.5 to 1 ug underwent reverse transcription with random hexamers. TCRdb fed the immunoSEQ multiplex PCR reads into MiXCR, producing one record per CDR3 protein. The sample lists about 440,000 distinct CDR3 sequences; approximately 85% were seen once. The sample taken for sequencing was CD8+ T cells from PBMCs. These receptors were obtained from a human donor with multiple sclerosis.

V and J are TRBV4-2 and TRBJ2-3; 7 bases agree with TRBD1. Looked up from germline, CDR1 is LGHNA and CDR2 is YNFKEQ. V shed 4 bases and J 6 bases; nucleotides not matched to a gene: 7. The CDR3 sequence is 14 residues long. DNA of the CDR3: TGTGCCAGCAGCCCGATTCAGGGGGAGGATACGCAGTATTTT. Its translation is CASSPIQGEDTQYF.

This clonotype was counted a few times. The CDR3 region is CAISDGTSGNEQYF. CDR3 DNA sequence: TGTGCCATCAGTGACGGGACTAGCGGGAACGAGCAGTACTTC. This chain links TRBV10-3 with TRBJ2-7; TRBD2 aligns across 13 bases. CDR1 and CDR2 from the germline V gene are ENHRY and SYGVKD. The CDR3 extends over 14 amino acids. Trimming took 3 bases from V and 5 from J; bases not matched to a gene: 1.

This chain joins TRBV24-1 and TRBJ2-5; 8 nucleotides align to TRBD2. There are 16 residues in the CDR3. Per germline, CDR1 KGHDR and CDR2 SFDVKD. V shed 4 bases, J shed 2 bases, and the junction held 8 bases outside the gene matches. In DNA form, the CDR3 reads TGTGCCACCAGTGAGGGTGAGAGCGGGGGACAAGAGACCCAGTACTTC. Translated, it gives CATSEGESGGQETQYF.

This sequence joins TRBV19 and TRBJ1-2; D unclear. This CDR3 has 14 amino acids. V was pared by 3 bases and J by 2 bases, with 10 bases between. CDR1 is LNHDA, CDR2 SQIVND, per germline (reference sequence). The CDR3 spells CASSIDEANYGYTF. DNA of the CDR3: TGTGCCAGTAGTATTGACGAGGCGAACTATGGCTACACCTTC.

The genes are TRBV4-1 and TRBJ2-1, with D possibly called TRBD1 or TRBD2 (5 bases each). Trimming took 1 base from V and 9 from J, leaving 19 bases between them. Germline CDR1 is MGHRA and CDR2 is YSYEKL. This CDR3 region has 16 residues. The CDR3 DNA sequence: TGCGCCAGCAGCCAAGCTCCTAATGAGGGGTCTAGTGAGCAGTTCTTC. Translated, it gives CASSQAPNEGSSEQFF.

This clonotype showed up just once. This chain's CDR3 is CASSRITTDTGELFF. The DNA for the CDR3 is TGCGCCAGCAGCCGGATCACGACGGACACCGGGGAGCTGTTTTTT. V gene TRBV5-1 combines with J gene TRBJ2-2, with D unclear. The CDR3 is 15 amino acids. V was trimmed by 4 bases and J by 3 bases, leaving 13 bases between them. The germline V gene has CDR1 SGHRS and CDR2 YFSETQ.

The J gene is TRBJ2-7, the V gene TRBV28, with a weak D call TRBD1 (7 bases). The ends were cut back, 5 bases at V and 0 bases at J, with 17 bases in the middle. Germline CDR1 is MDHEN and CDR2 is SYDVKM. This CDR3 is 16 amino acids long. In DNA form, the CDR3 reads TGTGCCAGCAGTCCGGAGGGGGCGCCGAGCTCCTACGAGCAGTACTTC. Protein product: CASSPEGAPSSYEQYF.

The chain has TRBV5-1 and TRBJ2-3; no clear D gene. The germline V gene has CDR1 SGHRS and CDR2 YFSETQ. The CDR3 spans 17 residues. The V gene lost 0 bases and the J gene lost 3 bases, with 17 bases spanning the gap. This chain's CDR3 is CASSLGTPPSTTDTQYF. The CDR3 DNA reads TGCGCCAGCAGCTTGGGAACCCCCCCTTCGACAACAGATACGCAGTATTTT.

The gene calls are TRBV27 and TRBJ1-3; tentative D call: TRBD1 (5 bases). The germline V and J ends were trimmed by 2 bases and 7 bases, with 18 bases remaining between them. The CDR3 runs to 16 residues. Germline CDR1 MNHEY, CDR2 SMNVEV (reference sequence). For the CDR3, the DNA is TGTGCCAGCAGTTTACGGGGCCCGAGTCCTCTGAACACCATATATTTT. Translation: CASSLRGPSPLNTIYF.

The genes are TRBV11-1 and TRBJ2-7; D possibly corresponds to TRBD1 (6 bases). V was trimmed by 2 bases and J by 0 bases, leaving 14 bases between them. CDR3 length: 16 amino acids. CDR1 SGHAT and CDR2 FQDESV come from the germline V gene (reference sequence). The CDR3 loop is CASSLRLRGVSYEQYF. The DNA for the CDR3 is TGTGCCAGCAGCTTAAGGCTCAGGGGTGTCTCCTACGAGCAGTACTTC.

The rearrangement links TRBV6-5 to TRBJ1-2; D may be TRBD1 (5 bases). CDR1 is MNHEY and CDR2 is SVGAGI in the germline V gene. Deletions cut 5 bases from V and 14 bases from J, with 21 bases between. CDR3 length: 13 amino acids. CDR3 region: CASSGDGTALSTF. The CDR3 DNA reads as TGTGCCAGCAGTGGCGACGGGACGGCTCTGTCTACCTTC.

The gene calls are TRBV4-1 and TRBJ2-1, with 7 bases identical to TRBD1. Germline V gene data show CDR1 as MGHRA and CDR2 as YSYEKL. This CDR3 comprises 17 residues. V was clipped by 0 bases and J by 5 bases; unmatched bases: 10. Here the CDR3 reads CASSQDIVQGIHNEQFF. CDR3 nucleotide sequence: TGCGCCAGCAGCCAAGATATAGTACAGGGGATCCACAATGAGCAGTTCTTC.

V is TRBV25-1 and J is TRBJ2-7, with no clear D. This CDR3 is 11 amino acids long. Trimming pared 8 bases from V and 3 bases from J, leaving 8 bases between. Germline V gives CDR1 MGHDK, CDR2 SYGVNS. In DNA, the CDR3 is TGTGCCAGCGGTGGTGACTACGAGCAGTACTTC. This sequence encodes CASGGDYEQYF.